This T cell receptor beta chain came from a study of blood T cells in healthy people across ages. The study's findings and limits: Unsorted PBMC material precluded a definitive naive versus antigen-experienced comparison.

Primers used in a second PCR of roughly 7 to 12 cycles were a sample-barcoded 5' primer and a J-beta primer mix. A 12-random-nucleotide template-switch adaptor tagged each cDNA molecule. TCRdb re-called the 5' RACE reads through MiXCR, storing one row per CDR3 protein. The table has 1.5 million to 2 million distinct CDR3 sequences, less than 50% seen once. Aged about 6 to 100, donors were systemically healthy Caucasians from Russia. Every donor provided approximately 9.2 milliliters of peripheral blood. Germline V gives CDR1 SGDLS, CDR2 YYNGEE. The CDR3 runs 14 residues. V was clipped by 1 base and J by 6 bases, with 12 bases between them. Concerning this clonotype itself: The target antigen is unknown.

Material for sequencing was blood. The V and J genes are TRBV9 and TRBJ2-3, with D hard to call. The receptor was derived from a woman between 40 and 55 years old in good health. This CDR3 is CASSVSQVRDTQYF. The CDR3 DNA follows: TGTGCCAGCAGCGTATCCCAGGTTCGGGATACGCAGTATTTT.